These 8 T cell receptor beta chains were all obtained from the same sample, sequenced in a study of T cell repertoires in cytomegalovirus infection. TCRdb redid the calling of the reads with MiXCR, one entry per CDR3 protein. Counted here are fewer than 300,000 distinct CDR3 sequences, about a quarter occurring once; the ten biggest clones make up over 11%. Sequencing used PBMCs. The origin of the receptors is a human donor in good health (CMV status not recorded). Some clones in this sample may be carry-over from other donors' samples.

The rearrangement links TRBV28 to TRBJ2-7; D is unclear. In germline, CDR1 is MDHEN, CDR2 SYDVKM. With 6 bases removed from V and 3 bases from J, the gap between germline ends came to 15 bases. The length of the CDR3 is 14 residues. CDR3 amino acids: CASRPGVDLYEQYF. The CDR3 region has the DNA TGTGCCAGCAGGCCCGGTGTAGACCTCTACGAGCAGTACTTC.

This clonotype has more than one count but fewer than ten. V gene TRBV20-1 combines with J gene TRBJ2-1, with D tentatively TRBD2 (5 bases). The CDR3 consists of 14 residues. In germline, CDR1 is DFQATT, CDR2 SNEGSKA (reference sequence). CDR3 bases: TGCGGAGCCGATACTAGTCTGCCGTCCGATGAGCAGTTCTTC. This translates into CGADTSLPSDEQFF.

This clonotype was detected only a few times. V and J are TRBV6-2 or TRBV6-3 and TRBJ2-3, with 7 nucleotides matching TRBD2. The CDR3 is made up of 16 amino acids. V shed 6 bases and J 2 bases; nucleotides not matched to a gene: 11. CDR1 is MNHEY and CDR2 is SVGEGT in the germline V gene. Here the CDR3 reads CASSPRGEGLTDTQYF. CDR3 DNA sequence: TGTGCCAGCAGCCCGCGCGGGGAGGGCCTCACAGATACGCAGTATTTT.

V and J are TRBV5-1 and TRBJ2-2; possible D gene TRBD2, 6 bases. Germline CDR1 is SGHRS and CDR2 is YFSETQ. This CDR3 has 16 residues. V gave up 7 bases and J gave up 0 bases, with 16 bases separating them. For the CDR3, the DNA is TGCGCCAGCGGCCCGGGACTCCAACCGAACACCGGGGAGCTGTTTTTT. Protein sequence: CASGPGLQPNTGELFF.

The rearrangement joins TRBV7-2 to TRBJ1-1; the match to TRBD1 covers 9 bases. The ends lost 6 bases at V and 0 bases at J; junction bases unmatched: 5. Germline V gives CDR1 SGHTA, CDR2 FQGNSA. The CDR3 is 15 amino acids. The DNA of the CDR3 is TGTGCCAGCAGGAGTGGACAGGGGATGAACACTGAAGCTTTCTTT. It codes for CASRSGQGMNTEAFF.

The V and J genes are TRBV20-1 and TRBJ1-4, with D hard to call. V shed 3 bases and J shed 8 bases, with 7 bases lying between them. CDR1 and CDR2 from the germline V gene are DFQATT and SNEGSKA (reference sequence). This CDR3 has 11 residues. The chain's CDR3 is CSASLREKLFF. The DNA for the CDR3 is TGCAGTGCTAGTTTGCGGGAAAAACTGTTTTTT.

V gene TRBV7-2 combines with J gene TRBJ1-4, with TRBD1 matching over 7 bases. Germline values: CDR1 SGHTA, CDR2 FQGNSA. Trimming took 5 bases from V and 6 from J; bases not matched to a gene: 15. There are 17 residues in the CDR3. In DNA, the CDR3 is TGTGCCAGCAGCGTATTACTTGGGACAGCCGGGGATGAAAAACTGTTTTTT. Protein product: CASSVLLGTAGDEKLFF.

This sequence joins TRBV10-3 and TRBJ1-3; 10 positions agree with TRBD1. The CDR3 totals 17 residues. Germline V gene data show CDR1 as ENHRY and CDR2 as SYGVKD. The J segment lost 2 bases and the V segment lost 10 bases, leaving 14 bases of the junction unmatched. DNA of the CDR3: TGTGCCACCTCCCGAGGGGGACAGGGGACAACTGGAAACACCATATATTTT. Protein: CATSRGGQGTTGNTIYF.